This TCR beta chain is drawn from a study of blood T cell repertoires in COVID-19. Across the whole study: Material from acute and convalescent COVID-19 was sourced from the United States, Italy and Spain.

Repertoires were generated with immunoSEQ multiplex PCR, while TCRdb's copy carries only in-frame clones and drops some. The table lists some 300,000 clones, about 91% of them singletons. Sequencing was carried out using peripheral blood. The receptor was derived from a woman aged 25-40 years who had recovered from COVID-19.

The CDR3 nucleotides are TGTGCCAGCACGGGACAGCCACAAGAGACCCAGTACTTC. This gives the protein CASTGQPQETQYF. This chain joins TRBV2 and TRBJ2-5; 7 bases line up with TRBD1. V dropped 7 bases and J dropped 2; count of bases not matched to a gene: 4. Germline CDR1 and CDR2: SNHLY and FYNNEI. The length of the CDR3 is 13 residues.